This section outlines one TCR beta chain sequence together with its context. The sample originates from a study of blood T cell repertoires in COVID-19. About the research overall: The analysed material was cDNA or gDNA that came from T cells, B-cell-depleted T cells, or PBMCs.

Donors were grouped by their self-reported clinical history. In germline, CDR1 is SGHTA, CDR2 FQGNSA. Unmatched junction bases numbered 6, after V lost 1 base and J lost 2 bases. This CDR3 has 16 residues. Original processing methods: Cell counts per sample came from amplifying reference gene primers. Produced via immunoSEQ multiplex PCR; TCRdb's table is partial and in-frame only. V and J calls and clone size are given by that table; D and trimming were obtained from the DNA. The repertoire includes fewer than 250,000 clones, around four fifths of them detected once, and 4.8% sits in the top ten. The specimen was PBMCs or T cells enriched from blood (not recorded which). The receptor comes from a woman in her fifties or sixties who had been exposed to COVID-19. The chain combines TRBV7-2 with TRBJ2-3; 7 nucleotides line up with TRBD1. The CDR3 protein is CASSLGTGVVTDTQYF. The CDR3 coding sequence is TGTGCCAGCAGCTTAGGCACAGGGGTCGTCACAGATACGCAGTATTTT.